This TCR beta chain was obtained from a study of Graves' ophthalmopathy and Graves' hyperthyroidism. As for the study in general: Specimen type is peripheral blood, obtained at initial diagnosis before any treatment. Findings and limits, study-wide: Most thyroid clonotypes expanded beyond 0.001 frequency were also found in blood. Ophthalmopathy could be told apart from stable hyperthyroidism by a 13-signature model (under 90% sensitivity, over 65% specificity).

Details on this clonotype: Its cognate antigen is unknown.

Exclusion covered patients with other autoimmune diseases or uncontrolled infections (as well as pregnancy or lactation). The germline V gene has CDR1 LNHDA and CDR2 SQIVND (reference sequence). The CDR3 covers 15 residues. J gave up 4 bases and V 8 bases, and 9 bases lay outside the gene matches. Amplification of TCR beta CDR3 regions used RNA transcripts. Following a first-round RT-PCR that used HTBI primers, a second-round multiplex PCR was carried out. TCRdb re-analysed the multiplex PCR reads in MiXCR, keeping a single row per CDR3 protein. Here the sample spans tens of thousands of distinct CDR3 sequences, roughly 46% being singletons.

Sequencing used peripheral blood. The receptor was isolated from an adult woman with Graves' ophthalmopathy. V gene TRBV19 combines with J gene TRBJ2-1; 9 bases match TRBD1. This chain's CDR3 is CASGGWDRAYNEQFF. The DNA of the CDR3 is TGTGCCAGTGGGGGATGGGACAGGGCTTACAATGAGCAGTTCTTC.